Listed below are T cell receptor beta chains from one sample, sequenced in a study of blood T cell repertoires in COVID-19. Measured with immunoSEQ multiplex PCR; TCRdb has only the in-frame clones, and not every one. The table lists 150,000 to 200,000 clones, roughly 82% of them singletons. Sequenced: peripheral blood. The receptors here all came from a woman in her 70s with acute or convalescent COVID-19. The CDR3 runs from the conserved cysteine through the conserved F or W. A D gene is named only where the DNA matches it firmly. The size entry is marked missing in some rows and otherwise reads once, few, many or a size class.

.	TRBJ2-1	TRBV5-1	.	TGCGCCAGCAGCTTGGCTCAGGGATACAATGAGCAGTTCTTC	CASSLAQGYNEQFF
once	TRBJ2-7	TRBV7-2	.	TGTGCCAGCAGCCGCCAGGGATTTTGGGACGAGCAGTACTTC	CASSRQGFWDEQYF
.	TRBJ1-2	TRBV28	TRBD1	TGTGCCAGCAGTTTTCTGCCGGGACAGGGTGGAGGCTACACCTTC	CASSFLPGQGGGYTF
.	TRBJ2-7	TRBV28	.	TGTGCCAGCGACTCTCGGGGGATATTCTCCTACGAGCAGTACTTC	CASDSRGIFSYEQYF
many	TRBJ2-7	TRBV7-2	TRBD2	TGTGCCAGCAGCTTAGACGGGAGGTCCTCCTACGAGCAGTACTTC	CASSLDGRSSYEQYF
.	TRBJ2-1	TRBV6-5	TRBD2	TGTGCCAGCAGTTACTTGGGAGGGGCCTCGGGCCCTGAGCAGTTCTTC	CASSYLGGASGPEQFF
.	TRBJ1-6	TRBV7-2	.	TGTGCCAGCAGCTTAGTCGGGCGGGATTCACCCCTCCACTTT	CASSLVGRDSPLHF
few	TRBJ1-4	TRBV5-1	TRBD1	TGCGCCAGCAGCATCGGACAGGGAGGGCAGGAAAAACTGTTTTTT	CASSIGQGGQEKLFF
.	TRBJ2-1	TRBV7-2	.	TGTGCCAGCAGGGCCCTCCCCGGGGATGAGCAGTTCTTC	CASRALPGDEQFF
.	TRBJ2-1	TRBV6-2/TRBV6-3	TRBD1	TGTGCCAGCAGTTACATGGGGACAGGGGGCAATGAGCAGTTCTTC	CASSYMGTGGNEQFF
.	TRBJ1-1	TRBV28	TRBD1	TGTGCCAGCAGTTTAACGGGACAGTCCACTGAAGCTTTCTTT	CASSLTGQSTEAFF
.	TRBJ2-1	TRBV5-6	TRBD1	TGTGCCAGCAGCTTGGAGGGACAGGGACGTGATGAGCAGTTCTTC	CASSLEGQGRDEQFF
.	TRBJ2-5	TRBV7-2	TRBD2	TGTGCCAGCAGCTTAGGGCTAGCGGTGGAGACCCAGTACTTC	CASSLGLAVETQYF
.	TRBJ1-2	TRBV28	.	TGTGCCAGCAGTTTTCCGGGGGGCGGATTGAACTATGGCTACACCTTC	CASSFPGGGLNYGYTF
.	TRBJ1-2	TRBV6-6	TRBD1	TGTGCCAGCAGCCTTGGACAGGGACGGGGTAACTATGGCTACACCTTC	CASSLGQGRGNYGYTF
.	TRBJ2-7	TRBV7-2	.	TGTGCCAGCAGCTTAGGCCAGGTGTCCATCTACGAGCAGTACTTC	CASSLGQVSIYEQYF
few	TRBJ2-1	TRBV18	TRBD1	TGTGCCAGCTCACGGGGACAGGGGCGCGGCAATGAGCAGTTCTTC	CASSRGQGRGNEQFF
.	TRBJ2-3	TRBV29-1	TRBD1	TGCAGCGCCTCCGGACAGGGGGCTAGAGATACGCAGTATTTT	CSASGQGARDTQYF
.	TRBJ2-3	TRBV7-2	TRBD2	TGTGCCAGCAGCTTGCTCCCGGCTAGCGGGGCTGGTACAGATACGCAGTATTTT	CASSLLPASGAGTDTQYF
.	TRBJ1-2	TRBV3-1/TRBV3-2	.	TGTGCCAGCAGCCAACACCAATTACAGGAAAACTATGGCTACACCTTC	CASSQHQLQENYGYTF